These 27 T cell receptor beta chains share one sample of origin, sequenced in a study of T cell clones after liver transplantation. The table came from immunoSEQ multiplex PCR; TCRdb's copy has only in-frame clones and leaves some out. The data show 70,000 to 95,000 clones, with over 80% seen just once and less than 3% held by the top ten. The sample in question was CD4+ T cells from blood, obtained at the 22-month timepoint. The receptors come from a human patient who received a liver transplant. Part of the T cell pool may stem from the graft donor.

CDR3: CASSYGTGSDEKLFF. Written as DNA, the CDR3 is TGTGCCAGCAGTTATGGGACAGGGTCTGATGAAAAACTGTTTTTT. The chain has TRBV6-6 and TRBJ1-4; 9 positions match TRBD1. The V and J ends lost 3 bases and 6 bases, in that order; junction bases with no gene match: 5. The CDR3 spans 15 residues. The germline gives CDR1 MNHNY, CDR2 SVGAGI (reference sequence).

The rearrangement joins TRBV7-8 to TRBJ2-2; the match to TRBD2 covers 11 bases. The CDR3 sequence is 20 residues long. With V trimmed by 6 bases and J by 0 bases, 15 bases remained unmatched. Germline V gene sequence: CDR1 SGHVS, CDR2 FQNEAQ. Written as DNA, the CDR3 is TGTGCCAGCAGAAAGCTAGCGGGAGGACCGAAAACCCCGAACACCGGGGAGCTGTTTTTT. Translating gives CASRKLAGGPKTPNTGELFF. The full variable domain, in which reference TRBV7-8 and TRBJ2-2 provide the parts outside the CDR3, is GAGVSQSPRYKVAKRGQDVALRCDPISGHVSLFWYQQALGQGPEFLTYFQNEAQLDKSGLPSDRFFAERPEGSVSTLKIQRTQQEDSAVYLCASRKLAGGPKTPNTGELFFGEGSRLTVL.

The V gene is TRBV28, the J gene TRBJ2-3; a weak D match, TRBD2 (7 bases). The CDR3 sequence is 16 residues long. From germline, CDR1 is MDHEN and CDR2 SYDVKM. The V and J ends lost 4 bases and 2 bases respectively, with 16 bases between them. In DNA, the CDR3 is TGTGCCAGCAGTTCCGGGGGGCTAAGCCTCACAGATACGCAGTATTTT. Translated, it gives CASSSGGLSLTDTQYF.

This rearrangement joins TRBV28 to TRBJ1-2; perhaps TRBD1 as D (6 bases). There are 14 residues in the CDR3. Germline-derived CDR1 and CDR2 are MDHEN and SYDVKM. V lost 5 bases and J lost 7, with 17 bases in between. The CDR3 nucleotides read TGTGCCAGCAGTCTAGGGGGACCCTTTCGTGGCTACACCTTC. It specifies CASSLGGPFRGYTF.

The CDR3 coding sequence is TGTGCCAGCAGCTTGAGGGCTAGCGGGAGTACAGAGACCCAGTACTTC. Its protein is CASSLRASGSTETQYF. The rearrangement links TRBV11-3 to TRBJ2-5, with TRBD2 matching 10 bases. The CDR3 has 16 residues. Trimming at V came to 3 bases and at J to 4 bases, leaving 8 bases not matched to a gene. Per the germline V gene, CDR1 is SGHNT and CDR2 is YENEEA. Full variable domain (outside the CDR3, taken from reference TRBV11-3 and TRBJ2-5): EAGVVQSPRYKIIEKKQPVAFWCNPISGHNTLYWYLQNLGQGPELLIRYENEEAVDDSQLPKDRFSAERLKGVDSTLKIQPAELGDSAVYLCASSLRASGSTETQYFGPGTRLLVL.

This clone was seen a few times. The chain employs TRBV2 and TRBJ2-1; D is ambiguous. Germline-derived CDR1 and CDR2 are SNHLY and FYNNEI. The CDR3 loop spans 12 amino acids. V was clipped by 3 bases and J by 6 bases, with 6 bases between them. The chain's CDR3 is CASSELGNEQFF. CDR3 nucleotide sequence: TGTGCCAGCAGTGAGTTAGGCAATGAGCAGTTCTTC.

The chain combines TRBV6-5 with TRBJ1-5; perhaps TRBD1 as D (6 bases). The V gene's germline CDR1 is MNHEY and CDR2 SVGAGI. Trimming removed 6 bases at V and 4 bases at J, with 10 bases between. This CDR3 has 13 residues. This CDR3 reads CASSRGFNQPQHF. The DNA of the CDR3 is TGTGCCAGCAGCAGGGGATTTAATCAGCCCCAGCATTTT.

The chain combines TRBV19 with TRBJ1-4, with 10 bases lining up with TRBD1. V gave up 6 bases and J gave up 3 bases; unmatched junction bases: 4. The CDR3 extends over 15 amino acids. Germline assignment: CDR1 LNHDA and CDR2 SQIVND (reference sequence). The CDR3 region has the DNA TGTGCCAGTAGAGACAGGGGGCCGGCTAATGAAAAACTGTTTTTT. This sequence encodes CASRDRGPANEKLFF.

The chain employs TRBV19 and TRBJ2-7, with 7 bases aligning to TRBD1. J lost 0 bases, V lost 6 bases, and 8 bases had no gene match. CDR3 length: 15 amino acids. CDR1 LNHDA and CDR2 SQIVND come from the germline V gene (reference sequence). The CDR3 nucleotides are TGTGCCAGTAGCTTAGACAGGGAGTACTCCTACGAGCAGTACTTC. This codes for CASSLDREYSYEQYF.

V gene TRBV7-2 combines with J gene TRBJ1-3; possibly TRBD1 for D (5 bases). V lost 5 bases to trimming and J lost 4 bases, with 18 bases between them. The germline V gene encodes CDR1 SGHTA and CDR2 FQGNSA. The CDR3 is made up of 16 amino acids. CDR3 amino acids: CASSLERGRAGNTIYF. DNA for the CDR3: TGTGCCAGCAGCCTAGAAAGGGGAAGGGCAGGAAACACCATATATTTT.

The V call is TRBV7-2, the J call TRBJ2-6; D unclear. The CDR3 length is 12 residues. With 9 bases removed from V and 1 base from J, the gap between germline ends came to 4 bases. Germline CDR1 and CDR2: SGHTA and FQGNSA. The CDR3 DNA sequence: TGTGCCAGTAGATCTGGGGCCAACGTCCTGACTTTC. Its translation is CASRSGANVLTF.

V usage is TRBV7-9 and J usage is TRBJ1-1; D gene ambiguous. This CDR3 region has 13 residues. Trimming pared 6 bases from V and 7 bases from J, leaving 15 bases between. CDR1 SEHNR and CDR2 FQNEAQ come from the germline V gene (reference sequence). The CDR3 reads CASSPLLDGEAFF. As DNA, the CDR3 is TGTGCCAGCAGTCCCCTGCTGGATGGTGAAGCTTTCTTT.

The J gene is TRBJ2-7, the V gene TRBV5-1; 12 bases are shared with TRBD2. After removal of 2 bases from V and 7 bases from J, the junction contained 13 bases not matched to a gene. Germline V gene data show CDR1 as SGHRS and CDR2 as YFSETQ. The CDR3 extends over 17 amino acids. CDR3 sequence: CASSFTPSGRASGEQYF. In DNA form, the CDR3 reads TGCGCCAGCAGCTTCACACCTAGCGGGAGGGCCTCGGGGGAGCAGTACTTC.

This clone has a single count. The rearrangement joins TRBV19 to TRBJ2-7, with D unclear. V was clipped by 5 bases and J by 1 base, with 12 bases between them. Germline CDR1 and CDR2: LNHDA and SQIVND (reference sequence). CDR3 length equals 14 residues. CDR3 sequence (DNA): TGTGCCAGTAGTTCAGGCATTGGGTCCTACGAGCAGTACTTC. The encoded protein is CASSSGIGSYEQYF.

This clone is medium-sized within its sample. The rearrangement uses TRBV19 and TRBJ1-1; maybe TRBD1 (5 bases). Germline V gene lookup returns CDR1 LNHDA and CDR2 SQIVND (reference sequence). CDR3 length equals 13 residues. V lost 4 bases to trimming and J lost 3 bases, with 9 bases between them. The CDR3 loop reads CASSRSGDTEAFF. The CDR3 nucleotides are TGTGCCAGTAGTAGGTCGGGGGACACTGAAGCTTTCTTT.

V gene TRBV7-2 combines with J gene TRBJ2-7; TRBD1 matches at 7 bases. CDR1 and CDR2 (germline): SGHTA, FQGNSA. The CDR3 runs to 15 residues. The junction had 7 bases not matched to a gene; V was cut back by 2 bases and J by 3 bases. The chain's CDR3 is CASSLIGQAGYEQYF. DNA of the CDR3: TGTGCCAGCAGCTTAATAGGACAGGCGGGCTACGAGCAGTACTTC.

This chain uses TRBV21-1 with TRBJ1-4; TRBD1 is the table's D call, not checked against the DNA. TRBV21-1 is reported as a pseudogene. The CDR3 spans 14 residues. The CDR3 sequence is CASSREQAVEKLFF. The CDR3 coding sequence is TGTGCCAGCAGCAGGGAACAGGCGGTTGAAAAACTGTTTTTT.

V gene TRBV5-6 combines with J gene TRBJ2-5; 7 positions match TRBD1. The CDR3 extends over 14 amino acids. Trimming removed 4 bases from V and 5 bases from J; junction bases left unmatched: 8. Germline assignment: CDR1 SGHDT and CDR2 YYEEEE. The CDR3 loop reads CASSKTGPGETQYF. CDR3 in DNA: TGTGCCAGCAGCAAGACAGGGCCGGGGGAGACCCAGTACTTC.

The chain recombines TRBV7-2 with TRBJ1-2; 7 bases fit TRBD1. With 3 bases clipped from V and 1 base from J, the junction kept 2 bases outside the gene matches. Germline lookup yields CDR1 SGHTA and CDR2 FQGNSA. This CDR3 comprises 14 residues. The CDR3 spells CASSFGTDNYGYTF. The CDR3 DNA reads TGTGCCAGCAGCTTCGGGACAGATAACTATGGCTACACCTTC.

This chain connects TRBV5-4 to TRBJ2-2; 7 bases map to TRBD1. Unmatched junction bases numbered 9, after V lost 4 bases and J lost 6 bases. Germline V gives CDR1 SGHNT, CDR2 YYREEE (reference sequence). This CDR3 has 15 residues. CDR3 protein: CASSNIGTVPGELFF. The CDR3 DNA sequence: TGTGCCAGCAGCAATATCGGGACAGTTCCCGGGGAGCTGTTTTTT.

The chain carries TRBV20-1 and TRBJ2-5, with D possibly being TRBD2 (5 bases). This CDR3 contains 11 residues. The germline V gene has CDR1 DFQATT and CDR2 SNEGSKA (reference sequence). The CDR3 spells CRGDYLETQYF. The CDR3 DNA is TGCAGGGGAGACTACCTAGAGACCCAGTACTTC.

V usage is TRBV5-6 and J usage is TRBJ1-4; 7 nucleotides line up with TRBD1. Losses at the gene ends were 4 bases for V and 7 bases for J; bases not matched to a gene: 4. The germline V gene encodes CDR1 SGHDT and CDR2 YYEEEE. This CDR3 is built from 13 residues. The CDR3 spells CASSRRQGEKLFF. In DNA, the CDR3 is TGTGCCAGCAGCCGTAGACAGGGTGAAAAACTGTTTTTT.

This clone was seen a handful of times. The chain is built from TRBV29-1 and TRBJ1-4; D not resolved. This CDR3 is built from 13 residues. V dropped 5 bases and J dropped 8 bases, with 15 bases sitting between them. Germline CDR1 reads SQVTM; CDR2 reads ANQGSEA. CDR3 in DNA: TGCAGCGTTCAAAATTCCCCACTCGAAAAACTGTTTTTT. As protein: CSVQNSPLEKLFF.

The rearrangement uses TRBV5-5 and TRBJ2-7; 9 bases align to TRBD1. V trimming: 5 bases; J trimming: 4 bases; junction bases outside the gene matches: 16. The germline V gene encodes CDR1 SGHKS and CDR2 YYEKEE (reference sequence). CDR3 length equals 17 residues. The CDR3 bases are TGTGCCAGCAGTTTTAAATCCTCCGGGACAGGGCCGTACGAGCAGTACTTC. Translated, it gives CASSFKSSGTGPYEQYF.

This sequence joins TRBV6-6 and TRBJ2-1; 12 positions agree with TRBD2. There are 14 residues in the CDR3. Germline loops: CDR1 MNHNY, CDR2 SVGAGI (reference sequence). V gave up 10 bases and J gave up 3 bases; unmatched junction bases: 4. The CDR3 sequence is CATRLAGDYNEQFF. The CDR3 coding sequence is TGTGCCACCAGACTAGCGGGAGACTACAATGAGCAGTTCTTC.

This clone has only one observation. The chain's CDR3 is CAWRRPGGGTYEQYF. The CDR3 DNA is TGTGCCTGGAGGCGCCCTGGGGGAGGTACCTACGAGCAGTACTTC. This chain uses TRBV30 with TRBJ2-7; D possibly corresponds to TRBD2 (6 bases). Deletions cut 3 bases from V and 2 bases from J, with 17 bases between. CDR3 size: 15 residues. CDR1 is GTSNPN and CDR2 is SVGIG in the germline V gene (reference sequence).

This sequence joins TRBV6-6 and TRBJ2-5; 7 bases align to TRBD1. Trimming took 6 bases from V and 1 from J; bases not matched to a gene: 5. CDR1 and CDR2 (germline): MNHNY, SVGAGI (reference sequence). The CDR3 length is 14 residues. The CDR3 DNA sequence: TGTGCCAGCAGAACGAGGACAGGCCAAGAGACCCAGTACTTC. Translated, it gives CASRTRTGQETQYF.